A single sample is the source of the 32 T cell receptor beta chains below, sequenced in a study of regulatory T cells in long-lasting Graves disease. Construction of TCR beta libraries relied on iRepertoire HTBI primers and on Arm-PCR targeting CDR3 regions. TCRdb reprocessed the multiplex PCR reads with MiXCR, giving one entry per CDR3 protein. The sample yields around 250,000 distinct CDR3 sequences, roughly 18% seen once. Time point in this sample: newly diagnosed GD, antithyroid drugs for less than 3 months. From RNA extracted from PBMCs, the TCR library was made. These same data were also listed under a study on T cells in Graves' hyperthyroidism and ophthalmopathy.

The material was peripheral blood mononuclear cells (PBMCs), obtained at new diagnosis, from a patient treated with antithyroid drugs. Receptor source: a young woman with Graves disease.

At least ten counts were recorded for this clonotype. The rearrangement links TRBV6-5 to TRBJ2-5; D is unclear. Germline V gene data show CDR1 as MNHEY and CDR2 as SVGAGI. The CDR3 totals 16 residues. With 2 bases removed from V and 0 bases from J, the gap between germline ends came to 13 bases. CDR3 DNA: TGTGCCAGCAGTTACGTTCAGGATTTTTACCAAGAGACCCAGTACTTC. It encodes CASSYVQDFYQETQYF.

This clonotype has more than one count but fewer than ten. A read error may be the cause here, since a much bigger clone is one base away. V and J are TRBV6-1 and TRBJ2-7, with D tentatively TRBD2 (5 bases). The CDR3 is made up of 17 amino acids. V lost 5 bases, J lost 0 bases, and 20 bases lay in between. Per germline, CDR1 MNHNS and CDR2 SASEGT. The chain's CDR3 is CASSHPAVQRISYEQYF. CDR3 bases: TGTGCCAGCAGTCACCCGGCCGTGCAGCGGATCTCCTACGAGCAGTACTTC.

This clonotype showed up many times. The J gene is TRBJ2-3, the V gene TRBV6-1, with a tentative D call TRBD2 (6 bases). The germline gives CDR1 MNHNS, CDR2 SASEGT. Trimming took off 5 bases at V and 1 base at J, with 7 bases between the two ends. This CDR3 is 13 amino acids long. The CDR3 protein is CASSRLGTDTQYF. CDR3 sequence (DNA): TGTGCCAGCAGTCGACTAGGCACAGATACGCAGTATTTT.

This clonotype was counted at least ten times. The CDR3: CASSWTDRTYNEQFF. The CDR3 DNA is TGTGCCAGCAGCTGGACGGACAGGACCTACAATGAGCAGTTCTTC. The chain couples TRBV5-4 to TRBJ2-1, with 7 bases lining up with TRBD1. CDR1 is SGHNT and CDR2 is YYREEE in the germline V gene (reference sequence). J lost 2 bases, V lost 3 bases, and 5 bases had no gene match. This CDR3 spans 15 amino acids.

Ten or more counts support this clonotype. This chain connects TRBV12-3 or TRBV12-4 to TRBJ2-1, with D possibly being TRBD2 (5 bases). The CDR3 runs 15 residues. Trimming took 10 bases from V and 0 from J, leaving 16 bases between them. The CDR3, as DNA: TGTGCCACCACGTCGCGGGTAAGCTCCTACAATGAGCAGTTCTTC. It translates to CATTSRVSSYNEQFF.

With respect to this clonotype: A read error is the likely source, as a far larger clone sits one nucleotide away. The genes are TRBV7-2 and TRBJ2-3; D remains unclear. TRBJ1-1 explains the end of the DNA better; the J call may be wrong. The CDR3 is 12 residues long. Germline values: CDR1 SGHTA, CDR2 FQGNSA. The CDR3 region is CARSSRYTEAFF. The CDR3 coding sequence is TGTGCCCGCAGCTCCCGCTACACTGAAGCTTTCTTT.

As concerns this clonotype: With only one base between it and a far larger clone, this is likely a read error. The V and J genes are TRBV6-4 and TRBJ1-1, with D unresolved. CDR1 is MRHNA and CDR2 is SNTAGT in the germline V gene. The CDR3 spans 18 residues. V was pared by 6 bases and J by 2 bases, with 25 bases between. CDR3 coding DNA: TGTGCCAGCAGGAGCCTGCCTTTCAGTGGTGGCCTCAACACTGAAGCTTTCTTT. This codes for CASRSLPFSGGLNTEAFF.

As regards this clonotype: A single base is all that separates this from a far larger clone, so a read error is likely. The genes are TRBV6-9 and TRBJ1-2; tentatively, D is TRBD1 (6 bases). The CDR3 extends over 19 amino acids. Looked up from germline, CDR1 is MNHGY and CDR2 is SVAAGI. The CDR3, as DNA: TGTGCCAGCAGTTACTCAAACCGACCGATGCTGGACAGAAACTATGGCTGCACCTTC. Its protein product is CASSYSNRPMLDRNYGCTF.

This clonotype was detected ten times or more. The chain joins TRBV4-2 to TRBJ1-1; weak D call: TRBD1 (5 bases). Germline CDR1 and CDR2: LGHNA and YNFKEQ. This CDR3 has 15 amino acids. Trimming removed 2 bases at V and 1 base at J, with 11 bases between. The CDR3 coding sequence is TGTGCCAGCAGCCAACCTCAGGGCAGGAACACTGAAGCTTTCTTT. It translates to CASSQPQGRNTEAFF.

This clonotype turned up a few times. This chain joins TRBV5-8 and TRBJ2-7, with 9 bases that match TRBD1. In germline, CDR1 is SGHTS, CDR2 YDEGEE. Losses at the gene ends were 3 bases for V and 5 bases for J; bases not matched to a gene: 0. This CDR3 has 12 residues. In DNA, the CDR3 is TGTGCCAGCAGCTGGGACAGGGACGAGCAGTACTTC. It encodes CASSWDRDEQYF.

With respect to this clonotype: Since a much larger clone is just one base distant, this may be a read error. Since no conserved phenylalanine or tryptophan closes the CDR3, a read error is the likely cause. The rearrangement links TRBV18 to TRBJ1-2, with 7 nucleotides matching TRBD1. The CDR3 runs to 13 residues. V was clipped by 6 bases and J by 8 bases; unmatched bases: 9. CDR1 and CDR2 (germline): KGHSH, LQKENI. In nucleotides, the CDR3 is TGTGCCAGCTCGGGCCTACAGGGGAACGGCTACACCTCC. Translating it yields CASSGLQGNGYTS.

This clonotype was seen repeatedly, ten times or more. The chain uses TRBV10-1 and TRBJ1-2, with D unclear. Trimming pared 2 bases from V and 2 bases from J, leaving 6 bases between. This CDR3 has 13 residues. The germline gives CDR1 WNHNN, CDR2 SYGVQD (reference sequence). The CDR3 loop reads CASSEEGNYGYTF. DNA for the CDR3: TGCGCCAGCAGTGAGGAGGGAAACTATGGCTACACCTTC.

The sample holds many counts of this clonotype. The chain couples TRBV6-1 to TRBJ2-3; D gene ambiguous. With 3 bases removed from V and 0 bases from J, the gap between germline ends came to 13 bases. CDR1 is MNHNS and CDR2 is SASEGT in the germline V gene. The CDR3 runs 16 residues. CDR3 region: CASSDRPVPSTDTQYF. CDR3 nucleotides: TGTGCCAGCAGTGATCGGCCTGTCCCTAGCACAGATACGCAGTATTTT.

This clonotype was recorded many times. The chain has TRBV11-2 and TRBJ2-3, with 7 bases that match TRBD1. The V gene's germline CDR1 is SGHAT and CDR2 FQNNGV. Trimming removed 6 bases from V and 6 bases from J; junction bases left unmatched: 15. The CDR3 runs 16 residues. The CDR3: CASRSRDSHPLDTQYF. The DNA for the CDR3 is TGTGCCAGCAGAAGCCGGGACAGCCACCCGTTGGATACGCAGTATTTT.

The chain recombines TRBV14 with TRBJ1-1, with 7 bases aligning to TRBD1. The CDR3 runs to 14 residues. Germline values: CDR1 SGHDN, CDR2 FVKESK. The V and J ends lost 4 bases and 6 bases, in that order; junction bases with no gene match: 8. The CDR3 loop reads CASSLTGTVAEAFF. The CDR3 DNA reads as TGTGCCAGCAGCCTTACCGGGACAGTAGCTGAAGCTTTCTTT. Full variable domain (remainder filled in from reference TRBV14 and TRBJ1-1): EAGVTQFPSHSVIEKGQTVTLRCDPISGHDNLYWYRRVMGKEIKFLLHFVKESKQDESGMPNNRFLAERTGGTYSTLKVQPAELEDSGVYFCASSLTGTVAEAFFGQGTRLTVV.

This clonotype was counted at least ten times. The genes are TRBV20-1 and TRBJ2-5; 12 bases fit TRBD2. With 3 bases clipped from V and 5 bases from J, the junction kept 10 bases outside the gene matches. From germline, CDR1 is DFQATT and CDR2 SNEGSKA (reference sequence). The length of the CDR3 is 16 residues. Here the CDR3 reads CSASDASGGAGETQYF. The CDR3 DNA is TGCAGTGCTAGTGACGCTAGCGGGGGGGCCGGGGAGACCCAGTACTTC.

This clonotype was counted only a few times. V gene TRBV5-6 combines with J gene TRBJ1-4, with 7 bases matching TRBD1. CDR3 length: 14 residues. Germline V CDR1 and CDR2: SGHDT, YYEEEE. V was pared by 5 bases and J by 4 bases, with 5 bases of the junction left unmatched. CDR3 sequence: CASRSQGLNEKLFF. The CDR3, as DNA: TGTGCCAGCAGGTCACAGGGGCTTAATGAAAAACTGTTTTTT.

In this sample, this clonotype turned up many times. The rearrangement links TRBV19 to TRBJ2-1, with unresolved D. CDR3 length: 12 residues. Germline V gene sequence: CDR1 LNHDA, CDR2 SQIVND (reference sequence). V was clipped by 3 bases and J by 4 bases, with 4 bases between them. The CDR3 sequence is CASSMGYNEQFF. Here the CDR3 DNA reads TGTGCCAGTAGTATGGGTTACAATGAGCAGTTCTTC.

The table lists this clonotype with many counts. The chain uses TRBV7-8 and TRBJ1-1; D possibly corresponds to TRBD1 (6 bases). Trimming took 5 bases from V and 4 from J, leaving 11 bases between them. The germline CDR1 and CDR2 sequences are SGHVS and FQNEAQ. The CDR3 consists of 13 residues. CDR3 nucleotides: TGTGCCAGCAGCCTGGACAGCCCCACTGAAGCTTTCTTT. As protein: CASSLDSPTEAFF.

This clonotype showed up many times. The chain is built from TRBV3-1 and TRBJ1-2; 8 positions match TRBD1. Germline lookup yields CDR1 LGHDT and CDR2 YNNKEL (reference sequence). The CDR3 consists of 19 residues. The V segment lost 0 bases and the J segment 3 bases; nucleotides outside the gene matches: 15. This CDR3 reads CASSQDGGQVFRGYYGYTF. The CDR3 DNA sequence: TGTGCCAGCAGCCAAGATGGGGGACAGGTCTTCCGGGGGTACTATGGCTACACCTTC.

This clonotype was recorded at least ten times. The chain is built from TRBV10-1 and TRBJ2-1; tentatively, D is TRBD1 (5 bases). Germline V gene lookup returns CDR1 WNHNN and CDR2 SYGVQD (reference sequence). V lost 0 bases, J lost 5 bases, and 11 bases lay in between. This CDR3 region has 15 residues. The CDR3 region has the DNA TGCGCCAGCAGTGAGTCTGGGGCGGTAGACAATGAGCAGTTCTTC. Protein: CASSESGAVDNEQFF.

In this sample, this clonotype turned up many times. This chain links TRBV29-1 with TRBJ1-4; the match to TRBD1 covers 7 bases. The V and J ends lost 7 bases and 3 bases, in that order; junction bases with no gene match: 5. Germline V gives CDR1 SQVTM, CDR2 ANQGSEA. There are 13 residues in the CDR3. CDR3 nucleotide sequence: TGCAGCGCTCTCGGGACAGCTAATGAAAAACTGTTTTTT. Its protein is CSALGTANEKLFF.

This clonotype was counted ten times or more. The V call is TRBV20-1, the J call TRBJ2-5, with 8 bases identical to TRBD1. CDR1 is DFQATT, CDR2 SNEGSKA, per germline (reference sequence). V shed 2 bases and J 4 bases; nucleotides not matched to a gene: 6. The CDR3 is 14 residues long. CDR3 nucleotide sequence: TGCAGTGCTAGACGGGGACAGGCGATAGAGACCCAGTACTTC. Protein sequence: CSARRGQAIETQYF.

The chain employs TRBV11-2 and TRBJ1-1; D is unclear. Germline CDR1 reads SGHAT; CDR2 reads FQNNGV. V was shortened by 0 bases and J by 4 bases, with 9 bases between the two germline ends. CDR3 length equals 14 residues. The CDR3 region is CASSLEGFGTEAFF. CDR3 DNA: TGTGCCAGCAGCTTAGAAGGGTTTGGCACTGAAGCTTTCTTT.

This clonotype appeared many times. V is TRBV5-6 and J is TRBJ2-1; TRBD2 might be the D (6 bases). Trimming pared 3 bases from V and 5 bases from J, leaving 15 bases between. Germline values: CDR1 SGHDT, CDR2 YYEEEE. The CDR3 covers 15 residues. CDR3 DNA sequence: TGTGCCAGCAGCTGGGAGGTCCGGGGGAACAATGAGCAGTTCTTC. Translation: CASSWEVRGNNEQFF.

For this clonotype: This likely traces to a read error, being one base from a far larger clone. V gene TRBV6-2 or TRBV6-3 combines with J gene TRBJ2-1; possibly TRBD2 for D (5 bases). The CDR3 covers 17 residues. V lost 2 bases and J 10 bases, leaving 24 bases between the germline ends. CDR1 MNHEY and CDR2 SVGEGT come from the germline V gene. The CDR3: CASSYPAVQRISYEQFF. For the CDR3, the DNA is TGTGCCAGCAGTTACCCGGCCGTGCAGCGGATCTCCTACGAGCAGTTCTTC.

This clonotype was seen ten or more times. The V gene is TRBV18, the J gene TRBJ2-1; tentative D call: TRBD1 (6 bases). Germline CDR1 KGHSH, CDR2 LQKENI. V gave up 2 bases and J gave up 8 bases, with 16 bases separating them. The CDR3 totals 15 residues. Here the CDR3 reads CASSPRRAGVYEQFF. Written as DNA, the CDR3 is TGTGCCAGCTCACCAAGGCGGGCAGGGGTCTATGAGCAGTTCTTC.

About this clonotype: A read error is likely, as this CDR3 ends without the conserved phenylalanine or tryptophan. This rearrangement joins TRBV7-2 to TRBJ2-5, with D hard to call. This CDR3 has 13 amino acids. Germline loops: CDR1 SGHTA, CDR2 FQGNSA. The CDR3 sequence is CASSERSKEIQYL. The CDR3 nucleotides read TGTGCCAGCAGCGAGAGGAGTAAGGAGATCCAGTACCTC.

This clonotype was seen repeatedly, ten times or more. The chain links TRBV27 to TRBJ2-7; tentatively, D is TRBD1 (5 bases). Trimming shortened V by 6 bases and J by 0 bases, and 9 bases separated the two germline ends. This CDR3 contains 13 residues. Per germline, CDR1 MNHEY and CDR2 SMNVEV (reference sequence). The CDR3 bases are TGTGCCAGCAGGACAGTTAGCTCCTACGAGCAGTACTTC. This sequence encodes CASRTVSSYEQYF.

Of note for this clonotype: In this CDR3 the conserved last residue, phenylalanine or tryptophan, is missing, so a read error is likely. The V call is TRBV5-1, the J call TRBJ1-2; 12 nucleotides line up with TRBD1. This CDR3 contains 18 residues. CDR1 is SGHRS and CDR2 is YFSETQ in the germline V gene. Trimming at V came to 3 bases and at J to 4 bases, leaving 13 bases not matched to a gene. In DNA form, the CDR3 reads TGCGCCAGCAGCTCCTTCACTTCCGGGACAGGGGGCGTCTATGGCTACACCCTC. This encodes CASSSFTSGTGGVYGYTL.

Remarks on this clonotype: The likely explanation is a read error, given a far larger clone one base away. The genes are TRBV12-3 or TRBV12-4 and TRBJ1-4, with D tentatively TRBD1 (6 bases). The V and J ends lost 6 bases and 4 bases respectively, with 12 bases between them. The CDR3 covers 14 residues. Here the CDR3 reads CASRWGRSNEKLFF. CDR3 DNA sequence: TGTGCCAGCAGATGGGGGCGAAGTAATGAAAAACTGTTTTTT.

V usage is TRBV19 and J usage is TRBJ1-1; D call uncertain. The CDR3 is made up of 13 amino acids. In germline, CDR1 is LNHDA, CDR2 SQIVND (reference sequence). Trimming stripped 2 bases from V and 8 bases from J, with 12 bases between. The CDR3 spells CASSIRRTGEAFF. CDR3 bases: TGTGCCAGTAGTATACGCCGGACGGGGGAAGCTTTCTTT. The full variable domain, in which reference TRBV19 and TRBJ1-1 provide the parts outside the CDR3, is DGGITQSPKYLFRKEGQNVTLSCEQNLNHDAMYWYRQDPGQGLRLIYYSQIVNDFQKGDIAEGYSVSREKKESFPLTVTSAQKNPTAFYLCASSIRRTGEAFFGQGTRLTVV.